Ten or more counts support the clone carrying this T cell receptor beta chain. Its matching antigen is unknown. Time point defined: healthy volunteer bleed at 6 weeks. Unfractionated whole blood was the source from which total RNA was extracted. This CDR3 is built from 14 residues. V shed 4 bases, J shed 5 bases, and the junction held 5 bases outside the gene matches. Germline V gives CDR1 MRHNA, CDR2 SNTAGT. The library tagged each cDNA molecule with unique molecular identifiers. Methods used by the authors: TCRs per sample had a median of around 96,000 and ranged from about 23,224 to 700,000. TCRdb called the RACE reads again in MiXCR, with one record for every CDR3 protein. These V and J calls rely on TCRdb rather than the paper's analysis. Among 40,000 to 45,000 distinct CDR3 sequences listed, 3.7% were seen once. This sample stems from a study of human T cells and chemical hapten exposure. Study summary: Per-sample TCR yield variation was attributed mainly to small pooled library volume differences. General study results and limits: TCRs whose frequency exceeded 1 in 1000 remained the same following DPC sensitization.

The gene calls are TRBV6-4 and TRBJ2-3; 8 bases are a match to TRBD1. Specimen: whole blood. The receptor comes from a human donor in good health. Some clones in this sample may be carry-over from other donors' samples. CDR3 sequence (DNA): TGTGCCAGCAGTGCGGACAGGGCGAGAGATACGCAGTATTTT. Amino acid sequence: CASSADRARDTQYF.